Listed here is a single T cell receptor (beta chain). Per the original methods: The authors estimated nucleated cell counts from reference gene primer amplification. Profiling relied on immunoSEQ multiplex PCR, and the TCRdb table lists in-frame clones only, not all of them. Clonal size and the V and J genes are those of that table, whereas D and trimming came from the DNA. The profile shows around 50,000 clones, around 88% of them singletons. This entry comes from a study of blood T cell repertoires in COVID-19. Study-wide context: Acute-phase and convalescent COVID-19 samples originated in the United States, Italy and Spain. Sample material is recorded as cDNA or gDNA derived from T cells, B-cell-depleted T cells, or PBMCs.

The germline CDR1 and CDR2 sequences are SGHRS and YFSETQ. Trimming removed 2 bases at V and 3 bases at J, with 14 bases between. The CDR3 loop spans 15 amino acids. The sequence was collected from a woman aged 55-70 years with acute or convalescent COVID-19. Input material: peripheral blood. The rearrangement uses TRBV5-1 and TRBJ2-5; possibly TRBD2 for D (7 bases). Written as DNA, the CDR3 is TGCGCCAGCAGCTTTCAGGGGAGGGTTGAAGAGACCCAGTACTTC. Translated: CASSFQGRVEETQYF. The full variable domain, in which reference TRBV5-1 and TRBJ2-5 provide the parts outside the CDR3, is KAGVTQTPRYLIKTRGQQVTLSCSPISGHRSVSWYQQTPGQGLQFLFEYFSETQRNKGNFPGRFSGRQFSNSRSEMNVSTLELGDSALYLCASSFQGRVEETQYFGPGTRLLVL.